These 30 T cell receptor beta chains were all obtained from the same sample, sequenced in a study of blood T cell repertoires in COVID-19. Clones were sequenced by immunoSEQ multiplex PCR, and TCRdb holds only the in-frame ones, with some missing. The sample consists of a few hundred thousand clones, around 86% of them appearing once. Sequencing used peripheral blood. The receptors stem from a woman aged 45-59 years with COVID-19, enrolled during active disease.

This clone appeared a single time. The chain links TRBV19 to TRBJ1-6, with D perhaps matching TRBD1 (6 bases). The germline V gene encodes CDR1 LNHDA and CDR2 SQIVND (reference sequence). The length of the CDR3 is 15 residues. Trimming stripped 2 bases from V and 9 bases from J, with 14 bases between. The CDR3 reads CASSIRGGLVSPLHF. CDR3 in DNA: TGTGCCAGTAGTATACGTGGGGGCCTAGTTTCACCCCTCCACTTT. The whole variable domain, filled in from reference TRBV19 and TRBJ1-6, reads DGGITQSPKYLFRKEGQNVTLSCEQNLNHDAMYWYRQDPGQGLRLIYYSQIVNDFQKGDIAEGYSVSREKKESFPLTVTSAQKNPTAFYLCASSIRGGLVSPLHFGNGTRLTVT.

The gene calls are TRBV24-1 and TRBJ2-5; 9 bases align to TRBD1. J gave up 3 bases and V 3 bases, and 4 bases lay outside the gene matches. CDR3 length: 15 amino acids. Germline V gene lookup returns CDR1 KGHDR and CDR2 SFDVKD. CDR3 amino acids: CATSDETGGEETQYF. CDR3 in DNA: TGTGCCACCAGTGATGAGACAGGGGGGGAAGAGACCCAGTACTTC.

This clone was seen just once. Here the CDR3 DNA reads TGTGCCATCAAGGAGGGCAACAAAACCTCCTACGAGCAGTACGTC. It codes for CAIKEGNKTSYEQYV. The genes are TRBV10-3 and TRBJ2-7, with D possibly being TRBD2 (6 bases). The CDR3 runs 15 residues. CDR1 and CDR2 (germline): ENHRY, SYGVKD. The germline V and J ends were trimmed by 7 bases and 0 bases, with 16 bases remaining between them.

The V call is TRBV5-1, the J call TRBJ2-5; no clear D. CDR1 and CDR2 (germline): SGHRS, YFSETQ. The CDR3 is 14 amino acids. Trimming pared 0 bases from V and 1 base from J, leaving 7 bases between. The CDR3 protein is CASSLGGAQETQYF. Here the CDR3 DNA reads TGCGCCAGCAGCTTGGGAGGCGCCCAAGAGACCCAGTACTTC.

The chain uses TRBV12-3 or TRBV12-4 and TRBJ1-2; TRBD1 agrees at 9 bases. The CDR3 totals 13 residues. V gave up 6 bases and J gave up 8 bases; unmatched junction bases: 7. The CDR3 reads CASSQTGGWGYTF. The CDR3 region has the DNA TGTGCCAGCAGCCAAACAGGGGGCTGGGGCTACACCTTC.

This chain links TRBV27 with TRBJ1-5, with D unresolved. CDR3 length: 12 residues. With 6 bases removed from V and 3 bases from J, the gap between germline ends came to 6 bases. CDR1 MNHEY and CDR2 SMNVEV come from the germline V gene (reference sequence). The CDR3 spells CASSPSNQPQHF. The CDR3 bases are TGTGCCAGCAGCCCCTCCAATCAGCCCCAGCATTTT.

This rearrangement joins TRBV18 to TRBJ2-2; D not certain. V was clipped by 0 bases and J by 6 bases, with 2 bases between them. Germline CDR1 and CDR2: KGHSH and LQKENI. The CDR3 length is 12 residues. The DNA for the CDR3 is TGTGCCAGCTCACCACCCGCCGGGGAGCTGTTTTTT. Amino acid sequence: CASSPPAGELFF. Combining the CDR3 with reference TRBV18 and TRBJ2-2 gives the whole variable domain NAGVMQNPRHLVRRRGQEARLRCSPMKGHSHVYWYRQLPEEGLKFMVYLQKENIIDESGMPKERFSAEFPKEGPSILRIQQVVRGDSAAYFCASSPPAGELFFGEGSRLTVL.

In its sample, this clone was seen once. The chain couples TRBV6-5 to TRBJ2-3; 9 bases agree with TRBD1. V was pared by 7 bases and J by 5 bases, with 7 bases of the junction left unmatched. CDR3 length equals 14 residues. The germline V gene has CDR1 MNHEY and CDR2 SVGAGI. CDR3 region: CASNLDRGGDTQYF. CDR3 sequence (DNA): TGTGCCAGCAACCTGGACAGGGGAGGAGATACGCAGTATTTT.

The chain is built from TRBV4-3 and TRBJ2-3; 7 bases are shared with TRBD1. The CDR3 is 18 amino acids. The V gene end was trimmed by 1 base and the J gene end by 5 bases; junction bases not matched to a gene: 15. Germline lookup yields CDR1 LGHNA and CDR2 YSLEER. The CDR3 coding sequence is TGCGCCAGCAGCCAAGTTCCCGAACCGGGACAGTACGGAGATACGCAGTATTTT. This sequence encodes CASSQVPEPGQYGDTQYF.

DNA for the CDR3: TGTGCCAGCTCACCACGGTCAGGGAGGGACACTGAAGCTTTCTTT. This translates into CASSPRSGRDTEAFF. The chain uses TRBV18 and TRBJ1-1; tentative D call: TRBD1 (5 bases). The CDR3 covers 15 residues. Germline-derived CDR1 and CDR2 are KGHSH and LQKENI. Trimming took 1 base from V and 3 from J, leaving 12 bases between them.

The gene calls are TRBV9 and TRBJ2-1; TRBD2 matches 8 bases. Germline V gene data show CDR1 as SGDLS and CDR2 as YYNGEE. Trimming at V came to 0 bases and at J to 7 bases, leaving 6 bases not matched to a gene. CDR3 length: 15 residues. The CDR3 protein is CASSVETGGTNEQFF. The CDR3 coding sequence is TGTGCCAGCAGCGTAGAAACGGGGGGGACTAATGAGCAGTTCTTC.

V gene TRBV10-3 combines with J gene TRBJ2-7, with D unclear. Per germline, CDR1 ENHRY and CDR2 SYGVKD. CDR3 length: 15 residues. The V gene lost 7 bases and the J gene lost 0 bases, with 16 bases spanning the gap. CDR3 coding DNA: TGTGCCATCACCCCTAACCCAGGAATCTCCTACGAGCAGTACTTC. This encodes CAITPNPGISYEQYF.

The gene calls are TRBV3-1 (or the pseudogene TRBV3-2) and TRBJ2-7; D remains unclear. CDR3 length: 14 amino acids. V gave up 2 bases and J gave up 6 bases, with 14 bases separating them. CDR1 is LGHDT, CDR2 YNNKEL, per germline (reference sequence). The CDR3 bases are TGTGCCAGCAGCCAACTCGCCTCTTACGGCGAGCAGTACTTC. Translated: CASSQLASYGEQYF.

The chain combines TRBV29-1 with TRBJ2-5; D unclear. V lost 4 bases to trimming and J lost 5 bases, with 17 bases between them. Looked up from germline, CDR1 is SQVTM and CDR2 is ANQGSEA. The CDR3 runs to 14 residues. The CDR3 DNA is TGCAGCGTTGCAGCTCTCTCTAGAGCGGAGACCCAGTACTTC. As protein: CSVAALSRAETQYF.

V usage is TRBV28 and J usage is TRBJ2-6; 11 positions match TRBD2. With V trimmed by 5 bases and J by 0 bases, 6 bases remained unmatched. CDR3 length: 18 residues. From germline, CDR1 is MDHEN and CDR2 SYDVKM. CDR3 region: CASSPSGGLLSGANVLTF. The CDR3 DNA sequence: TGTGCCAGCAGTCCTAGCGGGGGGTTACTCTCTGGGGCCAACGTCCTGACTTTC.

V is TRBV21-1 and J is TRBJ1-5; the table calls TRBD1, which could not be checked here. TRBV21-1 is a pseudogene segment. This CDR3 region has 20 residues. CDR3 amino acids: CASSKGKGGQAPPENQPQHF. CDR3 DNA sequence: TGTGCCAGCAGCAAAGGTAAAGGGGGACAGGCCCCTCCGGAGAATCAGCCCCAGCATTTT.

The CDR3 here is CASSLGGGQETQYF. Here the CDR3 DNA reads TGCGCCAGCAGCTTGGGTGGGGGGCAAGAGACCCAGTACTTC. The chain carries TRBV5-1 and TRBJ2-5; possibly TRBD2 for D (6 bases). The CDR3 spans 14 residues. V gave up 0 bases and J gave up 2 bases, with 8 bases separating them. Germline V gene data show CDR1 as SGHRS and CDR2 as YFSETQ.

The J gene is TRBJ1-1, the V gene TRBV7-9, with a tentative D call TRBD1 (5 bases). From germline, CDR1 is SEHNR and CDR2 FQNEAQ (reference sequence). Deletions cut 1 base from V and 8 bases from J, with 14 bases between. This CDR3 has 14 amino acids. The CDR3 sequence: CASSLDGREGEAFF. The CDR3 nucleotides read TGTGCCAGCAGCTTAGACGGCAGGGAGGGGGAAGCTTTCTTT. Variable domain in full (rest from reference TRBV7-9 and TRBJ1-1): DTGVSQNPRHKITKRGQNVTFRCDPISEHNRLYWYRQTLGQGPEFLTYFQNEAQLEKSRLLSDRFSAERPKGSFSTLEIQRTEQGDSAMYLCASSLDGREGEAFFGQGTRLTVV.

The V call is TRBV28, the J call TRBJ1-6; D possibly corresponds to TRBD1 (6 bases). CDR1 and CDR2 from the germline V gene are MDHEN and SYDVKM. The CDR3 loop spans 14 amino acids. V lost 6 bases, J lost 4 bases, and 10 bases lay in between. The chain's CDR3 is CASSPGQYNSPLHF. DNA of the CDR3: TGTGCCAGCAGCCCAGGACAGTATAATTCACCCCTCCACTTT. Looking up the rest from reference TRBV28 and TRBJ1-6 gives the full variable domain: DVKVTQSSRYLVKRTGEKVFLECVQDMDHENMFWYRQDPGLGLRLIYFSYDVKMKEKGDIPEGYSVSREKKERFSLILESASTNQTSMYLCASSPGQYNSPLHFGNGTRLTVT.

Concerning this clone: Other DNA sequences in the sample encode the same CDR3. The rearrangement joins TRBV7-8 to TRBJ2-7; D gene uncertain. The CDR3 has 12 amino acids. Germline V CDR1 and CDR2: SGHVS, FQNEAQ. Trimming removed 3 bases at V and 0 bases at J, with 3 bases between. CDR3 coding DNA: TGTGCCAGCAGCTTGAGCTCCTACGAGCAGTACTTC. The encoded protein is CASSLSSYEQYF.

This chain joins TRBV5-1 and TRBJ2-5; D call uncertain. Trimming pared 3 bases from V and 3 bases from J, leaving 15 bases between. The CDR3 runs 15 residues. Germline lookup yields CDR1 SGHRS and CDR2 YFSETQ. DNA of the CDR3: TGCGCCAGCAGCTCGGGTCTCAACCTGGAAGAGACCCAGTACTTC. This translates into CASSSGLNLEETQYF. Supplemented by reference TRBV5-1 and TRBJ2-5, the full variable domain reads KAGVTQTPRYLIKTRGQQVTLSCSPISGHRSVSWYQQTPGQGLQFLFEYFSETQRNKGNFPGRFSGRQFSNSRSEMNVSTLELGDSALYLCASSSGLNLEETQYFGPGTRLLVL.

J is TRBJ2-2 and V is TRBV9, with 8 positions matching TRBD1. CDR3 length equals 16 residues. Germline loops: CDR1 SGDLS, CDR2 YYNGEE. Unmatched junction bases numbered 7, after V lost 2 bases and J lost 4 bases. The CDR3 coding sequence is TGTGCCAGCAGCGTCCGACAGGGGATGGGCACCGGGGAGCTGTTTTTT. Its translation is CASSVRQGMGTGELFF.

The V call is TRBV6-1, the J call TRBJ1-2; D is unresolved. Germline values: CDR1 MNHNS, CDR2 SASEGT. This CDR3 has 13 residues. Trimming left V 2 bases short and J 6 bases short, with 10 bases between. The DNA of the CDR3 is TGTGCCAGCAGTGAATGGTTCCAGGATGGCTACACCTTC. Encoded protein: CASSEWFQDGYTF.

This chain uses TRBV6-5 with TRBJ2-7; D gene uncertain. The CDR3 runs to 15 residues. The germline CDR1 and CDR2 sequences are MNHEY and SVGAGI. Trimming pared 7 bases from V and 4 bases from J, leaving 20 bases between. The CDR3 here is CASTPIPQYQYEQYF. The CDR3, as DNA: TGTGCCAGCACCCCCATTCCCCAGTATCAATACGAGCAGTACTTC.

The chain is built from TRBV3-1 (or the pseudogene TRBV3-2) and TRBJ1-5; a weak D match, TRBD1 (6 bases). V was clipped by 5 bases and J by 4 bases, with 9 bases between them. The length of the CDR3 is 13 residues. The germline CDR1 and CDR2 sequences are LGHDT and YNNKEL (reference sequence). CDR3: CASSTDRNQPQHF. In DNA, the CDR3 is TGTGCCAGCAGCACGGACAGAAATCAGCCCCAGCATTTT.

This chain connects TRBV9 to TRBJ1-3, with 8 nucleotides matching TRBD1. Trimming cost V 2 bases and J 5 bases; bases outside gene matches: 3. From germline, CDR1 is SGDLS and CDR2 YYNGEE. The CDR3 extends over 14 amino acids. CDR3 residues: CASSVQGARNTIYF. The CDR3 DNA reads TGTGCCAGCAGCGTTCAGGGGGCTAGAAACACCATATATTTT. The complete variable domain, with remaining parts taken from reference TRBV9 and TRBJ1-3, reads DSGVTQTPKHLITATGQRVTLRCSPRSGDLSVYWYQQSLDQGLQFLIQYYNGEERAKGNILERFSAQQFPDLHSELNLSSLELGDSALYFCASSVQGARNTIYFGEGSWLTVV.

The V call is TRBV19, the J call TRBJ1-1; no clear D gene. Germline CDR1 reads LNHDA; CDR2 reads SQIVND (reference sequence). The germline V and J ends were trimmed by 6 bases and 1 base, with 9 bases remaining between them. This CDR3 comprises 13 residues. CDR3 sequence reads: CASRAARNTEAFF. For the CDR3, the DNA is TGTGCCAGTAGGGCCGCCAGGAACACTGAAGCTTTCTTT.

The chain couples TRBV29-1 to TRBJ1-1; weak D call: TRBD1 (6 bases). The CDR3 has 12 amino acids. Per the germline V gene, CDR1 is SQVTM and CDR2 is ANQGSEA. Trimming took 6 bases from V and 4 from J, leaving 12 bases between them. The CDR3 region has the DNA TGCAGCGTGTCACAGGGACCCACTGAAGCTTTCTTT. This codes for CSVSQGPTEAFF.

V is TRBV11-1 and J is TRBJ2-3, with D perhaps matching TRBD2 (5 bases). The V gene's germline CDR1 is SGHAT and CDR2 FQDESV (reference sequence). The CDR3 runs to 15 residues. Trimming pared 5 bases from V and 0 bases from J, leaving 12 bases between. In nucleotides, the CDR3 is TGTGCCAGCAGCCCTCGGACTCTCAGCACAGATACGCAGTATTTT. Amino acid sequence: CASSPRTLSTDTQYF.

The chain joins TRBV27 to TRBJ2-2, with 7 bases that match TRBD1. The CDR3 spans 18 residues. Looked up from germline, CDR1 is MNHEY and CDR2 is SMNVEV (reference sequence). Trimming cost V 8 bases and J 5 bases; bases outside gene matches: 20. The CDR3 bases are TGTGCCAGCTACAGCAGGTCTAGGACAGGTTTTCGGACCGGGGAGCTGTTTTTT. It is translated as CASYSRSRTGFRTGELFF.